This passage covers 20 T cell receptor beta chains from one sample sequenced in a study of human T cells and chemical hapten exposure. One entry per CDR3 protein results from TCRdb running MiXCR on the RACE reads. The table has 150,000 to 200,000 distinct CDR3 sequences, roughly 14% seen once. Time point denoted: patch test 1, 2 weeks after DPC sensitization. Treatment defined: therapeutic diphenylcyclopropenone sensitization with weekly scalp DPC. Here the sequenced sample was whole blood, taken in connection with sensitization to the hapten diphenylcyclopropenone (DPC). All receptors derive from a woman aged 30 to 39 with alopecia areata. Some clones in this sample may be carry-over from other donors' samples.

A remark on this clonotype: One end of the junction fails to match germline, which may point to a read error. The chain combines TRBV25-1 with TRBJ1-4, with 8 bases fitting TRBD1. Germline lookup yields CDR1 MGHDK and CDR2 SYGVNS. CDR3 size: 15 residues. CDR3 sequence reads: CAGSEDNRGSEKLFF. The CDR3 nucleotides are TGTGCCGGCAGTGAGGACAACAGGGGGAGTGAAAAACTGTTTTTT.

The chain joins TRBV29-1 to TRBJ1-2, with D maybe TRBD1 (6 bases). CDR1 and CDR2 (germline): SQVTM, ANQGSEA. V was trimmed by 4 bases and J by 4 bases, leaving 13 bases between them. The CDR3 length is 13 residues. CDR3 sequence (DNA): TGCAGCGTTGGGTCAGGGGAAGCCTATGGCTACACCTTC. Residues: CSVGSGEAYGYTF.

A few counts support this clonotype. The rearrangement uses TRBV12-3 or TRBV12-4 and TRBJ2-7, with D unclear. Trimming removed 5 bases from V and 4 bases from J, with 6 bases in between. The CDR3 length is 11 residues. The CDR3 DNA sequence: TGTGCCAGCAGTCACGGATACGAGCAGTACTTC. Amino acids: CASSHGYEQYF.

This clonotype was picked up many times. The V and J genes are TRBV7-3 and TRBJ1-1, with 7 bases fitting TRBD1. The germline gives CDR1 SGHTA, CDR2 FQGTGA. The ends lost 4 bases at V and 4 bases at J; junction bases unmatched: 3. This CDR3 has 13 amino acids. For the CDR3, the DNA is TGTGCCAGCAGCTCCCAGGGGGGCACTGAAGCTTTCTTT. Its protein is CASSSQGGTEAFF. Based on the CDR3 plus reference TRBV7-3 and TRBJ1-1, the full variable domain is GAGVSQTPSNKVTEKGKYVELRCDPISGHTALYWYRQSLGQGPEFLIYFQGTGAADDSGLPNDRFFAVRPEGSVSTLKIQRTERGDSAVYLCASSSQGGTEAFFGQGTRLTVV.

This clonotype occurred a few times. The chain links TRBV12-3 or TRBV12-4 to TRBJ2-3, with 7 bases that match TRBD2. The CDR3 is 17 residues long. V was clipped by 4 bases and J by 4 bases; unmatched bases: 14. The DNA for the CDR3 is TGTGCCAGCAGTTCCCCCATGGGAGGGAGTGTGCCAGATACGCAGTATTTT. Its translation: CASSSPMGGSVPDTQYF.

This clonotype was counted between two and nine times. The genes are TRBV5-1 and TRBJ1-6; possibly TRBD1 for D (5 bases). The CDR3 sequence is 16 residues long. Trimming left V 4 bases short and J 6 bases short, with 17 bases between. Germline CDR1 and CDR2: SGHRS and YFSETQ. DNA for the CDR3: TGCGCCAGCAGCCCGGACAAAAGAGGGACTAATTCACCCCTCCACTTT. Translation gives CASSPDKRGTNSPLHF. Supplemented by reference TRBV5-1 and TRBJ1-6, the full variable domain reads KAGVTQTPRYLIKTRGQQVTLSCSPISGHRSVSWYQQTPGQGLQFLFEYFSETQRNKGNFPGRFSGRQFSNSRSEMNVSTLELGDSALYLCASSPDKRGTNSPLHFGNGTRLTVT.

Here the CDR3 DNA reads TGTGCCACCGGGGCGACAGACCCGAACACCGGGGAGCTGTTTTTT. This gives the protein CATGATDPNTGELFF. The chain is built from TRBV24-1 and TRBJ2-2; D is possibly TRBD1 (5 bases). Trimming removed 9 bases from V and 0 bases from J, with 13 bases in between. Germline V gene sequence: CDR1 KGHDR, CDR2 SFDVKD. The length of the CDR3 is 15 residues.

This clonotype showed up many times. This chain connects TRBV29-1 to TRBJ2-1; D is uncertain. This CDR3 spans 13 amino acids. The germline gives CDR1 SQVTM, CDR2 ANQGSEA. Trimming shortened V by 3 bases and J by 3 bases, and 9 bases separated the two germline ends. The CDR3 here is CSVESQFYNEQFF. The CDR3 bases are TGCAGCGTTGAGTCGCAGTTCTACAATGAGCAGTTCTTC.

In its sample, this clonotype was seen many times. This chain links TRBV27 with TRBJ2-1; 11 bases agree with TRBD2. Looked up from germline, CDR1 is MNHEY and CDR2 is SMNVEV (reference sequence). The CDR3 extends over 13 amino acids. The V and J ends lost 8 bases and 5 bases, in that order; junction bases with no gene match: 2. The CDR3, as DNA: TGTGCCAGCCGACTAGCGGGAAACAATGAGCAGTTCTTC. It translates to CASRLAGNNEQFF.

J is TRBJ1-6 and V is TRBV20-1; D not resolved. Germline-derived CDR1 and CDR2 are DFQATT and SNEGSKA (reference sequence). V was cut by 4 bases and J by 0 bases, with 4 bases left in between. The CDR3 sequence is 13 residues long. CDR3 nucleotide sequence: TGCAGTGCTATCAACTCCTATAATTCACCCCTCCACTTT. This translates into CSAINSYNSPLHF.

The chain recombines TRBV7-9 with TRBJ2-2; D call uncertain. Germline values: CDR1 SEHNR, CDR2 FQNEAQ (reference sequence). Trimming removed 2 bases at V and 7 bases at J, with 11 bases between. The CDR3 loop spans 14 amino acids. The CDR3 loop reads CASSLIGVVGELFF. CDR3 in DNA: TGTGCCAGCAGCTTAATTGGTGTGGTCGGGGAGCTGTTTTTT.

The genes are TRBV28 and TRBJ2-7, with D perhaps TRBD1 or TRBD2 (6 bases each). This CDR3 has 16 amino acids. Trimming took 5 bases from V and 4 from J, leaving 21 bases between them. Germline values: CDR1 MDHEN, CDR2 SYDVKM. The CDR3 nucleotides are TGTGCCAGCAGTCTCTCGTGGGGGGCCGAATTATACGAGCAGTACTTC. Protein sequence: CASSLSWGAELYEQYF.

The chain links TRBV28 to TRBJ1-1; no clear D. Trimming pared 10 bases from V and 1 base from J, leaving 7 bases between. The germline CDR1 and CDR2 sequences are MDHEN and SYDVKM. This CDR3 has 11 amino acids. The CDR3 protein is CATEQNTEAFF. The CDR3 coding sequence is TGTGCCACGGAACAGAACACTGAAGCTTTCTTT.

The sample holds a few counts of this clonotype. The chain combines TRBV3-1 with TRBJ2-5; 8 nucleotides align to TRBD2. J was trimmed by 2 bases and V by 1 base; bases with no gene match: 9. The CDR3 runs to 17 residues. CDR1 LGHDT and CDR2 YNNKEL come from the germline V gene (reference sequence). The CDR3 region is CASSQGGVAGYQETQYF. In DNA form, the CDR3 reads TGTGCCAGCAGCCAAGGCGGAGTAGCGGGGTATCAAGAGACCCAGTACTTC.

The gene calls are TRBV4-3 and TRBJ1-1; 8 nucleotides line up with TRBD1. This CDR3 has 14 amino acids. V shed 6 bases and J 4 bases; nucleotides not matched to a gene: 7. The germline V gene encodes CDR1 LGHNA and CDR2 YSLEER. The CDR3 DNA follows: TGCGCCAGCAGAGACAGGGGAGAGAGCACTGAAGCTTTCTTT. Its protein is CASRDRGESTEAFF.

The V gene is TRBV11-1, the J gene TRBJ2-1; TRBD2 might be the D (6 bases). The CDR3 consists of 16 residues. Per the germline V gene, CDR1 is SGHAT and CDR2 is FQDESV (reference sequence). Trimming shortened V by 1 base and J by 2 bases, and 12 bases separated the two germline ends. In nucleotides, the CDR3 is TGTGCCAGCAGCTTAGGGAGGGCAGTAACCTACAATGAGCAGTTCTTC. Translation gives CASSLGRAVTYNEQFF.

The rearrangement joins TRBV7-8 to TRBJ1-2; D is unclear. The V gene lost 1 base and the J gene lost 0 bases, with 9 bases spanning the gap. The germline V gene has CDR1 SGHVS and CDR2 FQNEAQ. The CDR3 is made up of 15 amino acids. The CDR3 nucleotides are TGTGCCAGCAGCTTAGGGGCCACCCCTAACTATGGCTACACCTTC. Its protein is CASSLGATPNYGYTF.

This clonotype came up many times. The chain carries TRBV18 and TRBJ2-1; tentatively, D is TRBD1 (6 bases). The CDR3 has 14 residues. From germline, CDR1 is KGHSH and CDR2 LQKENI. V lost 3 bases, J lost 6 bases, and 12 bases lay in between. The CDR3 region is CASSPLAGANEQFF. CDR3 bases: TGTGCCAGCTCACCCCTGGCAGGGGCCAATGAGCAGTTCTTC.

This clonotype was observed once. The genes are TRBV12-3 or TRBV12-4 and TRBJ2-5; 10 positions agree with TRBD1. There are 14 residues in the CDR3. Germline trimming cut 6 bases from V and 4 bases from J; bases unmatched to any gene: 5. CDR3 in DNA: TGTGCCAGCAGCGAGACAGGGGGCTTAGAGACCCAGTACTTC. It yields the protein CASSETGGLETQYF.

This clonotype was found a few times. This rearrangement joins TRBV4-2 to TRBJ1-2; 7 nucleotides agree with TRBD1. From germline, CDR1 is LGHNA and CDR2 YNFKEQ. The V segment lost 4 bases and the J segment 0 bases; nucleotides outside the gene matches: 5. The CDR3 runs 15 residues. The CDR3, as DNA: TGTGCCAGCAGCCCGGACAGGTTAGCTAACTATGGCTACACCTTC. Its translation: CASSPDRLANYGYTF.